These 18 T cell receptor beta chains share one sample of origin, sequenced in a study of cytomegalovirus exposure and HLA in healthy donors. The PCR made use of 60 Vbeta and 13 Jbeta primers. Produced via immunoSEQ multiplex PCR; TCRdb's table is partial and in-frame only. The sample contains about 140,000 clones, roughly 74% of which appear only once. Sequenced material: PBMCs. The receptors originated from a man aged 35 to 55 in good health and CMV-seronegative.

The genes are TRBV5-1 and TRBJ2-1, with D possibly matching TRBD2 (5 bases). The germline V gene encodes CDR1 SGHRS and CDR2 YFSETQ. With 4 bases removed from V and 0 bases from J, the gap between germline ends came to 11 bases. The CDR3 totals 15 residues. This chain's CDR3 is CASSPVGSSYNEQFF. The CDR3 coding sequence is TGCGCCAGCAGCCCAGTGGGGAGCTCCTACAATGAGCAGTTCTTC.

This rearrangement joins TRBV5-1 to TRBJ2-7, with D tentatively TRBD1 (5 bases). The CDR3 loop spans 13 amino acids. The V and J ends lost 0 bases and 7 bases respectively, with 11 bases between them. CDR1 and CDR2 (germline): SGHRS, YFSETQ. As DNA, the CDR3 is TGCGCCAGCAGCTTGGAGGGGCCGTGGGAGCAGTACTTC. Amino acids: CASSLEGPWEQYF.

Comments on this clone: Relative to the germline gene, one junction end is altered; a read error may explain this. Other nucleotide sequences from this sample produce the same CDR3. The genes are TRBV9 and TRBJ2-3; a weak D match, TRBD2 (6 bases). The germline V gene has CDR1 SGDLS and CDR2 YYNGEE. The CDR3 covers 14 residues. Here the CDR3 reads CASSVDPGEDTQYF. CDR3 nucleotides: TGCGCCAGCAGCGTAGACCCGGGGGAAGATACGCAGTATTTT.

The chain is built from TRBV11-2 and TRBJ1-1; D may be TRBD1 (5 bases). Germline V CDR1 and CDR2: SGHAT, FQNNGV. Trimming removed 5 bases at V and 7 bases at J, with 11 bases between. This CDR3 spans 12 amino acids. The CDR3 nucleotides read TGTGCCAGCAGCACCGACAGTTGTGAAGCTTTCTTT. Its translation: CASSTDSCEAFF.

The genes are TRBV5-1 and TRBJ2-2; 7 nucleotides agree with TRBD1. The germline V gene has CDR1 SGHRS and CDR2 YFSETQ. The CDR3 sequence is 15 residues long. Unmatched junction bases numbered 6, after V lost 5 bases and J lost 2 bases. The CDR3 here is CASRWDSVNTGELFF. For the CDR3, the DNA is TGCGCCAGCAGATGGGACAGCGTCAACACCGGGGAGCTGTTTTTT.

In DNA form, the CDR3 reads TGCGCCAGCAGCCAAGATAACAGGGTGGACGAGCAGTACTTC. This sequence encodes CASSQDNRVDEQYF. V gene TRBV4-1 combines with J gene TRBJ2-7, with D perhaps TRBD1 (6 bases). The V and J ends lost 0 bases and 5 bases respectively, with 11 bases between them. The germline gives CDR1 MGHRA, CDR2 YSYEKL. This CDR3 is 14 amino acids long.

CDR3 amino acids: CASSLAMAGAHYEQYF. CDR3 in DNA: TGCGCCAGCAGCTTGGCTATGGCAGGGGCCCACTACGAGCAGTACTTC. The chain joins TRBV5-1 to TRBJ2-5, with D possibly matching TRBD1 (6 bases). The J call is uncertain, as TRBJ2-7 better fits the DNA end. The CDR3 totals 16 residues. CDR1 SGHRS and CDR2 YFSETQ come from the germline V gene.

The CDR3 sequence: CASGLYSGNTIYF. The CDR3 region has the DNA TGTGCTAGTGGTTTGTACTCTGGAAACACCATATATTTT. The rearrangement joins TRBV12-5 to TRBJ1-3, with no clear D. The CDR3 runs 13 residues. CDR1 is LGHNT and CDR2 is FRNRAP in the germline V gene. Deletions cut 2 bases from V and 0 bases from J, with 2 bases between.

This chain connects TRBV6-5 to TRBJ1-2; no clear D gene. The germline V gene encodes CDR1 MNHEY and CDR2 SVGAGI. The CDR3 is made up of 11 amino acids. V gave up 7 bases and J gave up 4 bases, with 7 bases separating them. The CDR3, as DNA: TGTGCCAGCACTAGTTCCTATGGCTACACCTTC. Its translation: CASTSSYGYTF.

V and J are TRBV15 and TRBJ1-4; D is possibly TRBD1 (5 bases). The CDR3 has 14 amino acids. Germline CDR1 reads LNHNV; CDR2 reads YYDKDF (reference sequence). Trimming took off 5 bases at V and 6 bases at J, with 13 bases between the two ends. CDR3 nucleotide sequence: TGTGCCACCAGCCTGAGCGGGACGGATGAAAAACTGTTTTTT. Translated, it gives CATSLSGTDEKLFF.

This clone was observed once. The chain carries TRBV10-3 and TRBJ2-3; 8 bases match TRBD2. This CDR3 contains 16 residues. V lost 3 bases to trimming and J lost 0 bases; unmatched junction nucleotides: 5. CDR1 ENHRY and CDR2 SYGVKD come from the germline V gene. CDR3 nucleotides: TGTGCCATCAGTGACCCTGGGACTAGGAGCACAGATACGCAGTATTTT. Its protein is CAISDPGTRSTDTQYF.

V is TRBV6-1 and J is TRBJ1-2; a weak D match, TRBD1 (5 bases). V was pared by 3 bases and J by 4 bases, with 12 bases between. Germline values: CDR1 MNHNS, CDR2 SASEGT. The CDR3 is 14 amino acids. CDR3 amino acids: CASSEKGPSYGYTF. CDR3 coding DNA: TGTGCCAGCAGTGAGAAGGGGCCCAGCTATGGCTACACCTTC.

This clone was seen more than once but under ten times. The CDR3 DNA is TGTGCCAGCAGTTTATTAGGCAGGACAAATCCCTACGAGCAGTACTTC. Encoded protein: CASSLLGRTNPYEQYF. The J gene is TRBJ2-7, the V gene TRBV28, with TRBD1 as a possible D gene (5 bases). Germline assignment: CDR1 MDHEN and CDR2 SYDVKM. V dropped 1 base and J dropped 2 bases, with 15 bases sitting between them. This CDR3 has 16 amino acids.

Here the CDR3 reads CAWSVKSPGEGPQHF. CDR3 nucleotides: TGTGCCTGGAGTGTTAAATCACCAGGGGAGGGGCCCCAGCATTTT. V usage is TRBV30 and J usage is TRBJ1-5, with a possible D match to TRBD1 (6 bases). The CDR3 consists of 15 residues. V was cut by 0 bases and J by 9 bases, with 18 bases left in between. Germline V gene lookup returns CDR1 GTSNPN and CDR2 SVGIG (reference sequence). Full variable domain (rest looked up from reference TRBV30 and TRBJ1-5): SQTIHQWPATLVQPVGSPLSLECTVEGTSNPNLYWYRQAAGRGLQLLFYSVGIGQISSEVPQNLSASRPQDRQFILSSKKLLLSDSGFYLCAWSVKSPGEGPQHFGDGTRLSIL.

This clone showed up just a few times. CDR3 nucleotide sequence: TGCGCCAGCAGCCCCCAATCGGGGGGGACCTATGGCTACACCTTC. This sequence encodes CASSPQSGGTYGYTF. The chain carries TRBV5-1 and TRBJ1-2; D may be TRBD1 (5 bases). V was clipped by 4 bases and J by 4 bases, with 17 bases between them. The CDR3 consists of 15 residues. Germline values: CDR1 SGHRS, CDR2 YFSETQ.

The genes are TRBV5-1 and TRBJ2-7; D unclear. V was clipped by 4 bases and J by 1 base, with 9 bases between them. The CDR3 has 13 residues. Germline-derived CDR1 and CDR2 are SGHRS and YFSETQ. The CDR3, as DNA: TGCGCCAGCAGCCCGCGGAGTTCCTACGAGCAGTACTTC. Its translation is CASSPRSSYEQYF.

The CDR3 spells CASRPRFSGDTGELFF. In DNA form, the CDR3 reads TGTGCCAGCAGGCCACGGTTCTCCGGGGACACCGGGGAGCTGTTTTTT. This rearrangement joins TRBV7-9 to TRBJ2-2, with D perhaps TRBD2 (5 bases). There are 16 residues in the CDR3. Trimming took 6 bases from V and 3 from J, leaving 17 bases between them. The germline gives CDR1 SEHNR, CDR2 FQNEAQ (reference sequence).

The chain employs TRBV6-1 and TRBJ2-5; TRBD2 aligns across 9 bases. The V gene's germline CDR1 is MNHNS and CDR2 SASEGT. With 2 bases clipped from V and 4 bases from J, the junction kept 14 bases outside the gene matches. This CDR3 comprises 18 residues. The CDR3 DNA sequence: TGTGCCAGCAGTGAACTCGGAGAGCTAGCGGGGTGGGGAGAGACCCAGTACTTC. Amino acids: CASSELGELAGWGETQYF.